Listed here is a single TCR beta chain. Some clones are missing from TCRdb's copy, which holds only in-frame ones; the method was immunoSEQ multiplex PCR. The sample shows tens of thousands of clones, 88% of them seen only once. V lost 4 bases and J lost 5, with 24 bases in between. This CDR3 comprises 17 residues. The germline V gene has CDR1 SGHTS and CDR2 YDEGEE. This record belongs to a study of blood T cell repertoires in COVID-19. Study as a whole: There were acute and convalescent COVID-19 samples, and they came from the United States, Italy and Spain. From T cells, B-cell-depleted T cells, or PBMCs came the material, which was cDNA or gDNA.

The TCR sequence derives from an elderly man with acute or convalescent COVID-19. The sample consisted of peripheral blood. The gene calls are TRBV5-8 and TRBJ2-5, with D possibly being TRBD1 (6 bases). CDR3 nucleotides: TGTGCCAGCAGCCGGGGACAACCGGGAACCATAGAGGAGACCCAGTACTTC. This codes for CASSRGQPGTIEETQYF.